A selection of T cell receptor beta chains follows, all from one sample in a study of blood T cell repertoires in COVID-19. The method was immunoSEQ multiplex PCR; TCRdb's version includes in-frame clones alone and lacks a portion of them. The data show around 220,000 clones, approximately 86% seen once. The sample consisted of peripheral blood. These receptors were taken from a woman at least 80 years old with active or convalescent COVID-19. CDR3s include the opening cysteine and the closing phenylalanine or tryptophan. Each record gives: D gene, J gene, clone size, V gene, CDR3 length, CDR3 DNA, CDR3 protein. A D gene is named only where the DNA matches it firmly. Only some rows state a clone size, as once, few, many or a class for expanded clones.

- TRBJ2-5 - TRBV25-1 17 TGTGCCAGCAGAAAGGGGGCTAGCGGGCCCATCGGGGAGACCCAGTACTTC CASRKGASGPIGETQYF
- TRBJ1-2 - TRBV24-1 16 TGTGCCACCAGTGATCGGGACCTTCGGGGGGTCTATGGCTACACCTTC CATSDRDLRGVYGYTF
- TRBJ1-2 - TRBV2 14 TGTGCCAGCAGTGATTGGGGAGGGGAGTATGGCTACACCTTC CASSDWGGEYGYTF
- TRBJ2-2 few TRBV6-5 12 TGTGCCAGCAATTGGGGGGCCGGGGAGCTGTTTTTT CASNWGAGELFF
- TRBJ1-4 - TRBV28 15 TGTGCCAGCAGTTTCTCGGGGGGAACTAATGAAAAACTGTTTTTT CASSFSGGTNEKLFF
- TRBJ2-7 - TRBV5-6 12 TGTGCCAGCAGCTGGGCGTCCGGCGAGCAGTACTTC CASSWASGEQYF
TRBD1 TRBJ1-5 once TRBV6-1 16 TGTGCCAGCAGTGAACGGGACAGGGGGAGCAATCAGCCCCAGCATTTT CASSERDRGSNQPQHF
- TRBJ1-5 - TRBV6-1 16 TGTGCCAGCAGTGCTCCTGCAGGGGTGAATAATCAGCCCCAGCATTTT CASSAPAGVNNQPQHF
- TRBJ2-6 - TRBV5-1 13 TGCGCCACAGGCCCTTCCGGGGCCAACGTCCTGACTTTC CATGPSGANVLTF
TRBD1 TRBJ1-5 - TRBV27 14 TGTGCCAGCAGTTTATGGGACAGGCATCAGCCCCAGCATTTT CASSLWDRHQPQHF
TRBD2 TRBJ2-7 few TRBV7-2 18 TGTGCCAGCAGCTTATCGACTAGCGGGAGGGCCTTCTCCTACGAGCAGTACTTC CASSLSTSGRAFSYEQYF
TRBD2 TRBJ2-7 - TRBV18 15 TGTGCCAGCTCACCCCCAGGGCGGGAGTCTTTCGAGCAGTACTTC CASSPPGRESFEQYF
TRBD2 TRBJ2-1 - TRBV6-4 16 TGTGCCAGCAGGCCCTACCAGCGGGGGGGCCACAATGAGCAGTTCTTC CASRPYQRGGHNEQFF
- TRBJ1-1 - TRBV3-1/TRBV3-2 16 TGTGCCAGCAGCCCATCCGGGTATAGGTTGAAGACTGAAGCTTTCTTT CASSPSGYRLKTEAFF
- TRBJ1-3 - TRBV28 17 TGTGCCAGCAGTTTACCCAATACAGCACCCTCTGGAAACACCATATATTTT CASSLPNTAPSGNTIYF
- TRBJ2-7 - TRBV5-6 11 TGTGCCAGCAGCTTGCAGAACGAGCAGTACTTC CASSLQNEQYF
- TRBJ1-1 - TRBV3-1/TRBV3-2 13 TGTGCCAGCAGCATCACTGAGAACACTGAAGCTTTCTTT CASSITENTEAFF
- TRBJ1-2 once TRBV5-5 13 TGTGCCAGCAGCGCACAGGGCCGCTATGGCTACACCTTC CASSAQGRYGYTF
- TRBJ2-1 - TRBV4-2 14 TGTGCCAGCAGCCAAGATCAGGGGTACGGTGAGCAGTTCTTC CASSQDQGYGEQFF
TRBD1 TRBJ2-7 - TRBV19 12 TGTGCCAGTAGTGGACAGGGGTTGGGGCAGTACTTC CASSGQGLGQYF
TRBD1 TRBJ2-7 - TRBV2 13 TGTGCCAGCAGGGGACAGGGGATTGACGAGCAGTACTTC CASRGQGIDEQYF
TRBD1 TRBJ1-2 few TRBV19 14 TGTGCCAGTAGCAGGGACAGGGGAGGCTATGGCTACACCTTC CASSRDRGGYGYTF
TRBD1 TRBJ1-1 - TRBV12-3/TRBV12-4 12 TGTGCCAGCAGGTCAGGGGGCACTGAAGCTTTCTTT CASRSGGTEAFF
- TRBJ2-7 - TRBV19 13 TGTGCCAGTAGTATGGGCAGGGGTTACGAGCAGTACTTC CASSMGRGYEQYF
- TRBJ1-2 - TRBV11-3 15 TGTGCCAGCAGCCTACCGCGGCGTCCTAACTATGGCTACACCTTC CASSLPRRPNYGYTF
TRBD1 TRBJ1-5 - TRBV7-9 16 TGTGCCAGCAGCTTAGCGACCGGGACAGGAGTCAGACCCCAGCATTTT CASSLATGTGVRPQHF
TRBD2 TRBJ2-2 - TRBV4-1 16 TGCGCCAGCAGCCAAGATGCGGGGGGTTCCACCGGGGAGCTGTTTTTT CASSQDAGGSTGELFF
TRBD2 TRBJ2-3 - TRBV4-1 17 TGCGCCAGCAGCCAAGGTTGGACTAGCGGGGAGACAGATACGCAGTATTTT CASSQGWTSGETDTQYF
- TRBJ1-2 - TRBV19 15 TGTGCCAGTACCCAATGGGGCAGGGTGAGCTATGGCTACACCTTC CASTQWGRVSYGYTF
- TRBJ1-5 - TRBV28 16 TGTGCCAGCAGTTTAGGGGCCGCGAGTGGGGCTCAGCCCCAGCATTTT CASSLGAASGAQPQHF
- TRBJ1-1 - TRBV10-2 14 TGCGCCAGCAGTGAGCGGTCAGGCGGGTGGAGGGCTTTCTTT CASSERSGGWRAFF
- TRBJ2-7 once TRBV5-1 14 TGCGCCAGCAGCACAGTCGGGGGTTCCTACGAGCAGTACTTC CASSTVGGSYEQYF
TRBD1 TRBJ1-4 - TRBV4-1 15 TGCGCCAGCAGCCAAGCGGTGACAGGGGAGCGAAAACTGTTTTTT CASSQAVTGERKLFF
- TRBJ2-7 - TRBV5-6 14 TGTGCCAGCAGCTTGGGCCAGTACCCCGTTGAGCAGTACTTC CASSLGQYPVEQYF
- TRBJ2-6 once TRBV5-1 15 TGCGCCAGCAGCTTGGCCTATACTGGGGCCAACGTCCTGACTTTC CASSLAYTGANVLTF
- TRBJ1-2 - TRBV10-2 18 TGCGCCAGCAGTCGAGGAACAGCTGAGAGGTTGGGGAGCTATGGCTACACCTTC CASSRGTAERLGSYGYTF
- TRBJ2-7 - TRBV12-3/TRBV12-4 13 TGTGCCAGCAGTTTAGGTCTTAACTACGAGCAGTACTTC CASSLGLNYEQYF
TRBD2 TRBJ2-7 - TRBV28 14 TGTGCCAGCACCAAGGGAGGGTCCCTTTACGAGCAGTACTTC CASTKGGSLYEQYF
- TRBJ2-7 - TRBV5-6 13 TGTGCCAGCAGCCCCGGGTCCCCCTACGAGCAGTACTTC CASSPGSPYEQYF
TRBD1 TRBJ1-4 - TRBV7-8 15 TGTGCCAGCAGCTTAGGTTGGACAGGGAAAGAAAAACTGTTTTTT CASSLGWTGKEKLFF
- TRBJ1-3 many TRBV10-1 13 TGCGCCAGCAGTGACGGAGGGGGAAACACCATATATTTT CASSDGGGNTIYF
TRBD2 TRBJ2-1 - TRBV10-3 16 TGTGCCATCAGTTCCACCCAGCGGGATATGGGGAATGAGCAGTTCTTC CAISSTQRDMGNEQFF
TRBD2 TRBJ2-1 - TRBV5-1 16 TGCGCCAGCAGCTTGCGTCTAGCGGGGGGTTCGGATGAGCAGTTCTTC CASSLRLAGGSDEQFF
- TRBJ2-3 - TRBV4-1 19 TGCGCCAGCAGCCAAGAGGGTCGGTTAGTTGGGGCTGGCACAGATACGCAGTATTTT CASSQEGRLVGAGTDTQYF
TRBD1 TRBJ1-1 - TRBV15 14 TGTGCCACCAGCGGCGGTGACAGGGTCACTGAAGCTTTCTTT CATSGGDRVTEAFF
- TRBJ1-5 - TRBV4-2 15 TGTGCCAGCAGCCAAGACGCGGTGGGGGGACAGCCCCAGCATTTT CASSQDAVGGQPQHF
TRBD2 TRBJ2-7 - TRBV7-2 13 TGTGCCAGCGGTGGGAGCGGGAGGGCCTCAACGTACTTC CASGGSGRASTYF
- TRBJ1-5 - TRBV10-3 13 TGTGCCATCAGTGTTTCAGGGGATCAGCCCCAGCATTTT CAISVSGDQPQHF
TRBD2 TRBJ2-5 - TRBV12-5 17 TGTGCTAGTGGTCCTGGGACTAGCGGGAGGTTTCGGGAGACCCAGTACTTC CASGPGTSGRFRETQYF
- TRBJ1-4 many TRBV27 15 TGTGCCAGCAGTTTATACGGCCAGGGAAAGGAAAAACTGTTTTTT CASSLYGQGKEKLFF
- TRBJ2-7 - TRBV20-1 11 TGCAGTGCTCGAGGGGCCCGCGAGCAGTACTTC CSARGAREQYF
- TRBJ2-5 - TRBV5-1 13 TGCGCCAGCAGCTTGGATTTGAGGGAGACCCAGTACTTC CASSLDLRETQYF
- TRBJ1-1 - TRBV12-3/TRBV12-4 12 TGTGCCAGCAGTTTATTAGGAGGTGAAGCTTTCTTT CASSLLGGEAFF
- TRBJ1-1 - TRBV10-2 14 TGCGCCAGCAGGAGACAAGGTATGAACACTGAAGCTTTCTTT CASRRQGMNTEAFF
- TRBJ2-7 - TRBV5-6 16 TGTGCCAGCAGCTTGGAGCCCCGGCGGGCCTTCTACGAGCAGTACTTC CASSLEPRRAFYEQYF